Below, 28 T cell receptor beta chains from the same sample are listed, as sequenced in a study of response to subunit inactivated influenza vaccine. Using its own MiXCR run on the RT-PCR reads, TCRdb lists one record per CDR3 protein. The table has 150,000 or so distinct CDR3 sequences, about 10% seen once. The sample in question was CD8+ T cells sorted from PBMCs, obtained approximately 25 months after vaccination. The receptor source for this set is a man between 45 and 75 years old who received an inactivated influenza vaccine.

This clonotype occurred a few times. The chain has TRBV12-3 or TRBV12-4 and TRBJ2-7, with D perhaps matching TRBD2 (5 bases). The CDR3 runs to 13 residues. The V end was cut by 6 bases, the J end by 6 bases, with 15 bases between. CDR3 sequence (DNA): TGTGCCAGCAGATCCGAGGGTGAGCGCGAGCAGTACTTC. Translation: CASRSEGEREQYF.

There are many counts of this clonotype. This sequence joins TRBV12-3 or TRBV12-4 and TRBJ2-1; unclear D gene. The CDR3 has 13 residues. Between the trimmed V and J ends, which lost 7 bases and 3 bases, there was a span of 10 bases. CDR3 sequence (DNA): TGTGCCAGCAAACTCGACGGCTACAATGAGCAGTTCTTC. Protein sequence: CASKLDGYNEQFF.

This clonotype was found a few times. The chain links TRBV5-1 to TRBJ2-2; D not resolved. The CDR3 has 15 amino acids. Trimming pared 0 bases from V and 6 bases from J, leaving 12 bases between. Germline loops: CDR1 SGHRS, CDR2 YFSETQ. CDR3 protein: CASSLEQIEAGELFF. CDR3 sequence (DNA): TGCGCCAGCAGCTTGGAACAGATAGAAGCCGGGGAGCTGTTTTTT.

Ten or more counts support this clonotype. V gene TRBV15 combines with J gene TRBJ2-1; possibly TRBD1 for D (6 bases). The length of the CDR3 is 16 residues. Germline V gives CDR1 LNHNV, CDR2 YYDKDF (reference sequence). Trimming left V 3 bases short and J 6 bases short, with 18 bases between. The CDR3 here is CATSSFEAVRGNEQFF. In nucleotides, the CDR3 is TGTGCCACCAGCAGTTTTGAAGCGGTCAGGGGCAATGAGCAGTTCTTC.

This chain uses TRBV3-1 with TRBJ2-3, with D possibly matching TRBD1 (5 bases). The germline V gene encodes CDR1 LGHDT and CDR2 YNNKEL (reference sequence). The length of the CDR3 is 15 residues. V shed 0 bases and J shed 2 bases, with 9 bases lying between them. DNA for the CDR3: TGTGCCAGCAGCCAAGAGGACACCACCACAGATACGCAGTATTTT. It codes for CASSQEDTTTDTQYF.

This clonotype was seen more than once but under ten times. This rearrangement joins TRBV5-5 to TRBJ2-7; no clear D gene. Germline V gene sequence: CDR1 SGHKS, CDR2 YYEKEE (reference sequence). The V end lost 0 bases, the J end lost 7 bases, and 20 bases lay between the germline ends. The CDR3 length is 16 residues. The CDR3: CASSLEANPRYFEQYF. The CDR3, as DNA: TGTGCCAGCAGCTTGGAGGCGAACCCCCGTTACTTTGAGCAGTACTTC.

The rearrangement uses TRBV6-1 and TRBJ2-1; D gene unclear. The CDR3 spans 14 residues. V was cut by 4 bases and J by 0 bases, with 7 bases left in between. The germline V gene has CDR1 MNHNS and CDR2 SASEGT. The CDR3 reads CASSVSDSYNEQFF. Here the CDR3 DNA reads TGTGCCAGCAGTGTTTCCGACTCCTACAATGAGCAGTTCTTC.

This clonotype was counted between two and nine times. The chain links TRBV6-2 or TRBV6-3 to TRBJ2-1; TRBD2 aligns across 9 bases. The CDR3 has 15 residues. From germline, CDR1 is MNHEY and CDR2 SVGEGT. Trimming removed 1 base from V and 7 bases from J; junction bases left unmatched: 5. For the CDR3, the DNA is TGTGCCAGCAGTTACTTGGGACTAGCTTCAAATGAGCAGTTCTTC. Its protein product is CASSYLGLASNEQFF.

A few counts support this clonotype. This chain connects TRBV20-1 to TRBJ2-7; TRBD2 might be the D (8 bases). Germline V gene lookup returns CDR1 DFQATT and CDR2 SNEGSKA (reference sequence). The CDR3 extends over 16 amino acids. Trimming stripped 0 bases from V and 3 bases from J, with 18 bases between. The chain's CDR3 is CSARDREGAPRYEQYF. The CDR3 DNA reads TGCAGTGCTAGAGATCGGGAGGGGGCCCCCCGCTACGAGCAGTACTTC.

This clonotype was detected only a few times. The rearrangement uses TRBV12-3 or TRBV12-4 and TRBJ2-7, with D perhaps matching TRBD1 (5 bases). This CDR3 region has 15 residues. V gave up 4 bases and J gave up 4 bases, with 17 bases separating them. The CDR3 loop is CASSSQGKVKYEQYF. The CDR3 nucleotides read TGTGCCAGCAGTTCTCAGGGAAAGGTGAAATACGAGCAGTACTTC.

This clonotype was recorded many times. The V and J genes are TRBV29-1 and TRBJ2-7, with TRBD2 identical over 12 bases. V gave up 3 bases and J gave up 4 bases; unmatched junction bases: 4. There are 14 residues in the CDR3. Looked up from germline, CDR1 is SQVTM and CDR2 is ANQGSEA. The CDR3 loop is CSVETSGGYYEQYF. Here the CDR3 DNA reads TGCAGCGTTGAGACTAGCGGGGGCTATTACGAGCAGTACTTC.

This clonotype was observed a handful of times. The J gene is TRBJ1-5, the V gene TRBV12-3 or TRBV12-4, with TRBD1 matching 7 bases. The J segment lost 6 bases and the V segment lost 6 bases, leaving 8 bases of the junction unmatched. This CDR3 has 14 amino acids. This CDR3 reads CASRAQGLTQPQHF. The CDR3, as DNA: TGTGCCAGCAGAGCACAGGGGCTCACTCAGCCCCAGCATTTT.

This clonotype was observed a few times. The V and J genes are TRBV11-2 and TRBJ2-3, with D possibly being TRBD2 (5 bases). Germline CDR1 is SGHAT and CDR2 is FQNNGV. Trimming removed 5 bases from V and 1 base from J, with 16 bases in between. This CDR3 comprises 16 residues. In nucleotides, the CDR3 is TGTGCCAGCAGCCAATCGGGCGGGCCCCGCACAGATACGCAGTATTTT. Its protein product is CASSQSGGPRTDTQYF.

J is TRBJ2-1 and V is TRBV24-1; 9 bases are shared with TRBD1. Germline V gene data show CDR1 as KGHDR and CDR2 as SFDVKD. The ends lost 9 bases at V and 0 bases at J; junction bases unmatched: 2. The CDR3 is 14 amino acids. The CDR3 here is CATGGQGSYNEQFF. The CDR3 DNA is TGTGCCACCGGGGGACAGGGCTCCTACAATGAGCAGTTCTTC.

V gene TRBV6-5 combines with J gene TRBJ2-3; 12 bases are a match to TRBD2. Trimming took 4 bases from V and 2 from J; bases not matched to a gene: 7. The CDR3 is 17 amino acids. Looked up from germline, CDR1 is MNHEY and CDR2 is SVGAGI. The CDR3 region has the DNA TGTGCCAGCAGTTCCACCGGACTAGCGGGGTACACAGATACGCAGTATTTT. This encodes CASSSTGLAGYTDTQYF.

V usage is TRBV20-1 and J usage is TRBJ2-7; D remains unclear. With 3 bases removed from V and 1 base from J, the gap between germline ends came to 7 bases. Germline CDR1 and CDR2: DFQATT and SNEGSKA (reference sequence). This CDR3 spans 12 amino acids. CDR3 sequence reads: CSASVGSYEQYF. CDR3 in DNA: TGCAGTGCTAGTGTTGGGTCCTACGAGCAGTACTTC.

This clonotype came up a few times. The chain has TRBV20-1 and TRBJ1-1; weak D call: TRBD1 (6 bases). Germline CDR1 is DFQATT and CDR2 is SNEGSKA (reference sequence). V shed 5 bases and J shed 0 bases, with 19 bases lying between them. This CDR3 has 16 amino acids. CDR3 coding DNA: TGCAGTGCTCCGCAGGGGCGCGGACTCATGAACACTGAAGCTTTCTTT. Translating it yields CSAPQGRGLMNTEAFF.

V is TRBV12-3 or TRBV12-4 and J is TRBJ1-2; D gene ambiguous. The ends were cut back, 0 bases at V and 4 bases at J, with 9 bases in the middle. The CDR3 is made up of 14 amino acids. The CDR3 loop is CASSLATTAYGYTF. The DNA of the CDR3 is TGTGCCAGCAGTTTAGCGACCACGGCCTATGGCTACACCTTC.

Only a few counts were recorded for this clonotype. The chain is built from TRBV25-1 and TRBJ2-3, with a tentative D call TRBD2 (5 bases). The germline CDR1 and CDR2 sequences are MGHDK and SYGVNS. Trimming removed 4 bases at V and 0 bases at J, with 8 bases between. CDR3 length: 14 residues. The CDR3 is CASSAGFSTDTQYF. The CDR3 DNA is TGTGCCAGCAGTGCGGGGTTTAGCACAGATACGCAGTATTTT.

The rearrangement links TRBV19 to TRBJ1-5; possible D gene TRBD1, 6 bases. Trimming left V 6 bases short and J 3 bases short, with 9 bases between. This CDR3 region has 13 residues. Germline CDR1 and CDR2: LNHDA and SQIVND (reference sequence). For the CDR3, the DNA is TGTGCCAGTAGGCAGGGGACCAATCAGCCCCAGCATTTT. This gives the protein CASRQGTNQPQHF.

This clonotype was seen many times. The V call is TRBV4-1, the J call TRBJ2-1; D gene ambiguous. V lost 1 base and J 5 bases, leaving 3 bases between the germline ends. Germline-derived CDR1 and CDR2 are MGHRA and YSYEKL. The CDR3 loop spans 12 amino acids. The CDR3 DNA reads as TGCGCCAGCAGCCAAGTTAACAATGAGCAGTTCTTC. It is translated as CASSQVNNEQFF.

The gene calls are TRBV2 and TRBJ2-5, with 7 bases matching TRBD2. The CDR3 contains 16 residues. The germline V gene has CDR1 SNHLY and CDR2 FYNNEI. Trimming at V came to 2 bases and at J to 5 bases, leaving 11 bases not matched to a gene. The DNA for the CDR3 is TGTGCCAGCAGTGAAATTGGGACTAACATTTTGGAGACCCAGTACTTC. Translation: CASSEIGTNILETQYF.

This clonotype was seen a few times. CDR3 region: CASSPNGQAAGETQYF. The CDR3 DNA is TGTGCCAGCAGCCCTAACGGACAGGCGGCAGGAGAGACCCAGTACTTC. The chain couples TRBV12-3 or TRBV12-4 to TRBJ2-5; 7 nucleotides agree with TRBD1. Losses at the gene ends were 6 bases for V and 4 bases for J; bases not matched to a gene: 14. This CDR3 spans 16 amino acids.

This clonotype appeared a few times. The chain uses TRBV6-1 and TRBJ2-3, with TRBD1 matching over 9 bases. J lost 4 bases, V lost 7 bases, and 6 bases had no gene match. CDR3 length equals 14 residues. Germline CDR1 MNHNS, CDR2 SASEGT. The DNA of the CDR3 is TGTGCCAGCACCTCCGGGACAGGGTCAGATACGCAGTATTTT. It translates to CASTSGTGSDTQYF.

The rearrangement uses TRBV11-2 and TRBJ2-1, with a tentative D call TRBD2 (6 bases). Germline values: CDR1 SGHAT, CDR2 FQNNGV. V was trimmed by 1 base and J by 4 bases, leaving 17 bases between them. The CDR3 has 17 amino acids. CDR3 protein: CASSLVPAGGPYNEQFF. The CDR3 DNA follows: TGTGCCAGCAGCTTAGTACCAGCGGGCGGCCCTTACAATGAGCAGTTCTTC.

This clonotype was seen a few times. The chain couples TRBV5-1 to TRBJ2-7; D not resolved. CDR1 is SGHRS and CDR2 is YFSETQ in the germline V gene. Trimming pared 3 bases from V and 1 base from J, leaving 11 bases between. CDR3 length equals 14 residues. The CDR3 DNA sequence: TGCGCCAGCAGCTCTGACATTACGTCCTACGAGCAGTACTTC. It encodes CASSSDITSYEQYF.

The chain couples TRBV24-1 to TRBJ1-2; D ambiguous. The germline V gene has CDR1 KGHDR and CDR2 SFDVKD. The V and J ends lost 4 bases and 2 bases respectively, with 10 bases between them. The CDR3 has 14 residues. The CDR3 region has the DNA TGTGCCACCAGTGACCTCGCGGGCAACTATGGCTACACCTTC. Its translation: CATSDLAGNYGYTF.

This clonotype was detected only a few times. This chain uses TRBV12-3 or TRBV12-4 with TRBJ1-5; D uncertain. The CDR3 length is 15 residues. V was trimmed by 2 bases and J by 3 bases, leaving 11 bases between them. CDR3 region: CASSLFSAVNQPQHF. The CDR3 DNA sequence: TGTGCCAGCAGTTTATTTTCGGCAGTCAATCAGCCCCAGCATTTT.